The TCR beta chain described here comes from a study of cytomegalovirus exposure and HLA in healthy donors. Use of 60 Vbeta and 13 Jbeta primers characterized the PCR. The method was immunoSEQ multiplex PCR; TCRdb's version includes in-frame clones alone and lacks a portion of them. Seen here are 150,000 to 200,000 clones, approximately 71% observed once, and the top ten hold 4% to 5.5%. Study-wide points: Productive status was seen about 87% or about 30% of the time for most TCR beta V segments in an earlier analysis.

V was shortened by 1 base and J by 10 bases, with 11 bases between the two germline ends. From germline, CDR1 is SGHVS and CDR2 FNYEAQ. The CDR3 consists of 14 residues. For this clone: Its antigen is as yet unknown.

This sequence was found in a male donor in good health and CMV-seronegative. The specimen was PBMCs. The genes are TRBV7-6 and TRBJ1-6; D uncertain. The CDR3 reads CASSLVGEVSPLHF. CDR3 sequence (DNA): TGTGCCAGCAGCTTAGTTGGGGAGGTGTCACCCCTCCACTTT.